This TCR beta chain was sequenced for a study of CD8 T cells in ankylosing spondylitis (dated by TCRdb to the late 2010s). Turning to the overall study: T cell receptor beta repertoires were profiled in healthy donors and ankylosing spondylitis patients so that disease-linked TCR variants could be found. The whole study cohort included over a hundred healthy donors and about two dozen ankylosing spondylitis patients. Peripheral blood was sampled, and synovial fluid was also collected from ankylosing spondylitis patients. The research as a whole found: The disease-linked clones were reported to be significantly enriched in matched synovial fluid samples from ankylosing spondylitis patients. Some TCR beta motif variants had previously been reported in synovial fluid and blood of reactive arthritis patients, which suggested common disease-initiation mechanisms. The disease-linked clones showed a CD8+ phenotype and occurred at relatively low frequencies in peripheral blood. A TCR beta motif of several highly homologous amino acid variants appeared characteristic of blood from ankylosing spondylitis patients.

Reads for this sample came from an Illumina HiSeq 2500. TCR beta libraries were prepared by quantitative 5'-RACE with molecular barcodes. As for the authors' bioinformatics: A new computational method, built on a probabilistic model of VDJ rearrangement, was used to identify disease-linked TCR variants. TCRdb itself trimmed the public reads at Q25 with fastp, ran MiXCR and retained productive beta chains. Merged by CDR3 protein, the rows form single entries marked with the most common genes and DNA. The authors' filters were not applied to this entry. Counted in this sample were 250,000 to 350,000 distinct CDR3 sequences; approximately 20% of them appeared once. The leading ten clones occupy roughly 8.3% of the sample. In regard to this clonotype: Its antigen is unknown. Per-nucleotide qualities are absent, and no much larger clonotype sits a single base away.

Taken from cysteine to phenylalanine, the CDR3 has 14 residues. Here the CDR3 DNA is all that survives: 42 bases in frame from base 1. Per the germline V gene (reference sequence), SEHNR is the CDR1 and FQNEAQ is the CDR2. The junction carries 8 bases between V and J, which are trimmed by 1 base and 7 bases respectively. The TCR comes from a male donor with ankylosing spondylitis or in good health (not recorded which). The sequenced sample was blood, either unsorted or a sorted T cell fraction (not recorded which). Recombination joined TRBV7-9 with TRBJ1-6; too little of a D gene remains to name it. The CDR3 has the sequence CASSLEHPNSPLHF. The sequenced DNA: TGTGCCAGCAGCTTAGAACACCCGAATTCACCCCTCCACTTT.